The T cell receptor beta chain described here comes from a study of control samples from healthy donors and cancer patients (TCRdb year 2020). CDR1 and CDR2 are read off the germline V gene as MNHEY and SVGEGT. The CDR3 starts with the cysteine, ends with the phenylalanine, and has 15 residues. The DNA shown is the 45-base CDR3, in frame from base 1. The germline V and J ends show losses of 6 bases and 6 bases respectively, and no gene match explains 12 bases of the junction. Library preparation was by the immunoSEQ multiplex PCR assay. In TCRdb, the immuneACCESS table is reduced to in-frame sequences with V and J assigned. These tables do not hold every clone; where another copy was compared, an unresolved V gene accounts for under half, and the others remain unexplained. The table for this sample lists about 180,000 clones; almost 90% of them were counted only once. Together, the top ten hold 1.4% of the sample.

Concerning this clone: What antigen it recognizes has not been identified. The input lacks base qualities; no much larger clone sits a single base away.

This receptor was obtained from a woman aged 50 to 60 in good health. Recombination joined TRBV6-2 or TRBV6-3 with TRBJ2-7, with 9 junctional bases fitting TRBD1. The sequencing sample was made of blood. The CDR3 is CASSPRDRAWGEQYF. The DNA reads TGTGCCAGCAGCCCCCGGGACAGGGCTTGGGGCGAGCAGTACTTC.